This entry describes one T cell receptor beta chain. This record belongs to a study of blood T cells in healthy people across ages. Across the whole study: Per two T cells, about one barcoded beta molecule was captured through template switching.

A second PCR, run for roughly 7 to 12 cycles, used a sample-barcoded 5' primer plus a J-beta primer mix. CDR3-containing paired-end reads numbered at least 3 million in each sample. Each CDR3 protein is one row after TCRdb ran MiXCR on the 5' RACE reads. The sample shows over a million distinct CDR3 sequences, more than 40% of them seen only once. The ends lost 5 bases at V and 14 bases at J; junction bases unmatched: 14. The CDR3 runs to 14 residues. The V and J genes are TRBV12-3 or TRBV12-4 and TRBJ2-3, with 9 bases fitting TRBD2. The receptor was derived from a woman in her fifties or sixties in good health. Sample: blood. CDR3 nucleotides: TGTGCCAGCAGTCTTAGCGGGGGAGCCTCTCCTGGGTATTTT. This gives the protein CASSLSGGASPGYF.